These 15 T cell receptor beta chains originate from one sample sequenced in a study of T-cell memory formation after mild COVID-19. MiXCR, run by TCRdb on the 5' RACE reads, gives a single entry per CDR3 protein. The sample records fewer than 250,000 distinct CDR3 sequences, about 17% being singletons. The sample comprised PBMCs or a T cell subset sorted from them (not recorded which). All receptors come from an adult woman who had mild COVID-19 (a few samples of this study predate the infection). Cell type and time point are not known.

The chain combines TRBV6-2 or TRBV6-3 with TRBJ2-7; D might be TRBD1 (7 bases). Looked up from germline, CDR1 is MNHEY and CDR2 is SVGEGT. This CDR3 spans 14 amino acids. V was clipped by 10 bases and J by 6 bases, with 22 bases between them. CDR3 residues: CATGGQSPLGEQYF. Here the CDR3 DNA reads TGTGCCACCGGGGGACAGAGCCCTTTGGGCGAGCAGTACTTC.

There are a few counts of this clonotype. The DNA for the CDR3 is TGTGCCAGCAGCCACTTTCCGGGACAAGGCCGGGGATGGGAAGGCTACACCTTC. This translates into CASSHFPGQGRGWEGYTF. The chain uses TRBV12-3 or TRBV12-4 and TRBJ1-2, with D possibly TRBD1 on 6 matching bases. CDR3 length: 18 residues. The V gene lost 6 bases and the J gene lost 8 bases, with 31 bases spanning the gap.

This clonotype turned up a few times. V gene TRBV6-6 combines with J gene TRBJ2-5; possible D gene TRBD1, 6 bases. V lost 6 bases, J lost 2 bases, and 13 bases lay in between. The germline V gene has CDR1 MNHNY and CDR2 SVGAGI (reference sequence). This CDR3 is built from 14 residues. CDR3 DNA: TGTGCCAGCAGAGAGGACAGTGGGCAAGAGACCCAGTACTTC. As protein: CASREDSGQETQYF.

This clonotype was seen more than once but under ten times. This chain joins TRBV5-1 and TRBJ2-5, with 9 nucleotides matching TRBD2. Germline assignment: CDR1 SGHRS and CDR2 YFSETQ. This CDR3 has 14 residues. J gave up 4 bases and V 5 bases, and 6 bases lay outside the gene matches. The CDR3 DNA follows: TGCGCCAGCAGATCCGGGACTAGCATAGAGACCCAGTACTTC. It encodes CASRSGTSIETQYF. The full variable domain, its missing parts supplied by reference TRBV5-1 and TRBJ2-5, is KAGVTQTPRYLIKTRGQQVTLSCSPISGHRSVSWYQQTPGQGLQFLFEYFSETQRNKGNFPGRFSGRQFSNSRSEMNVSTLELGDSALYLCASRSGTSIETQYFGPGTRLLVL.

The chain uses TRBV2 and TRBJ1-5; maybe TRBD1 (5 bases). The CDR3 sequence is 15 residues long. The germline CDR1 and CDR2 sequences are SNHLY and FYNNEI. Trimming shortened V by 5 bases and J by 2 bases, and 13 bases separated the two germline ends. The CDR3: CASSTQGNGNQPQHF. The CDR3 coding sequence is TGTGCCAGCAGTACTCAGGGTAATGGCAATCAGCCCCAGCATTTT. Full variable domain (remainder filled in from reference TRBV2 and TRBJ1-5): EPEVTQTPSHQVTQMGQEVILRCVPISNHLYFYWYRQILGQKVEFLVSFYNNEISEKSEIFDDQFSVERPDGSNFTLKIRSTKLEDSAMYFCASSTQGNGNQPQHFGDGTRLSIL.

This clonotype was seen a handful of times. The chain recombines TRBV7-9 with TRBJ2-4; D may be TRBD1 or TRBD2 (5 bases each). The germline CDR1 and CDR2 sequences are SEHNR and FQNEAQ (reference sequence). The V and J ends lost 5 bases and 13 bases respectively, with 21 bases between them. There are 14 residues in the CDR3. The CDR3 here is CASSRDRDGIKQYF. In DNA form, the CDR3 reads TGTGCCAGCAGCCGCGACCGGGACGGCATTAAACAGTACTTC.

The chain combines TRBV5-1 with TRBJ2-7, with TRBD1 matching over 10 bases. Germline values: CDR1 SGHRS, CDR2 YFSETQ. The CDR3 runs to 15 residues. V lost 3 bases to trimming and J lost 5 bases; unmatched junction nucleotides: 8. The CDR3 DNA follows: TGCGCCAGCAGCTCGAACCGGGACAGGGGCAACGAGCAGTACTTC. Translated, it gives CASSSNRDRGNEQYF.

DNA of the CDR3: TGCAGTGCTACCCCGACAGGGGGCGTGGGACAGCCCCAGCATTTT. This encodes CSATPTGGVGQPQHF. The rearrangement uses TRBV20-1 and TRBJ1-5; the match to TRBD1 covers 10 bases. Germline assignment: CDR1 DFQATT and CDR2 SNEGSKA (reference sequence). Trimming took 4 bases from V and 7 from J; bases not matched to a gene: 10. CDR3 length equals 15 residues.

This clonotype was observed many times. The chain joins TRBV6-4 to TRBJ2-2; no reliable D call. Looked up from germline, CDR1 is MRHNA and CDR2 is SNTAGT. Trimming removed 2 bases at V and 3 bases at J, with 4 bases between. This CDR3 comprises 13 residues. The CDR3 DNA sequence: TGTGCCAGCAGTGACAGGGACACCGGGGAGCTGTTTTTT. This codes for CASSDRDTGELFF.

This clonotype has only a few counts. This chain connects TRBV3-1 to TRBJ2-7, with D unclear. Looked up from germline, CDR1 is LGHDT and CDR2 is YNNKEL (reference sequence). V lost 3 bases, J lost 0 bases, and 9 bases lay in between. This CDR3 contains 14 residues. The CDR3 sequence: CASSQRGVSYEQYF. In nucleotides, the CDR3 is TGTGCCAGCAGCCAGCGAGGCGTCTCCTACGAGCAGTACTTC.

This clonotype was observed a handful of times. The V call is TRBV6-5, the J call TRBJ2-4, with D possibly being TRBD2 (5 bases). CDR1 MNHEY and CDR2 SVGAGI come from the germline V gene. The V gene lost 7 bases and the J gene lost 7 bases, with 17 bases spanning the gap. The CDR3 contains 14 residues. The DNA of the CDR3 is TGTGCCAGCATGTCGAGGACGAGGACTAACATTCAGTACTTC. It is translated as CASMSRTRTNIQYF.

This clonotype was recorded many times. The chain couples TRBV4-1 to TRBJ2-7; D remains ambiguous. With 0 bases removed from V and 1 base from J, the gap between germline ends came to 10 bases. CDR1 is MGHRA, CDR2 YSYEKL, per germline. This CDR3 spans 15 amino acids. The CDR3 here is CASSQEGLGSYEQYF. In nucleotides, the CDR3 is TGCGCCAGCAGCCAAGAAGGGTTAGGGTCCTACGAGCAGTACTTC.

V usage is TRBV15 and J usage is TRBJ1-5; unclear D gene. Germline CDR1 is LNHNV and CDR2 is YYDKDF (reference sequence). The CDR3 contains 15 residues. Trimming cost V 0 bases and J 7 bases, with 13 bases left between them. The CDR3 region has the DNA TGTGCCACCAGCAGAGATCGTACGATCGGGCAGCCCCAGCATTTT. It yields the protein CATSRDRTIGQPQHF.

This clonotype was found many times. The chain uses TRBV20-1 and TRBJ2-7; D may be TRBD1 (5 bases). Germline V gene sequence: CDR1 DFQATT, CDR2 SNEGSKA (reference sequence). The CDR3 totals 11 residues. The CDR3 region is CSRSRGNEQYF. CDR3 coding DNA: TGCAGCCGATCAAGGGGCAACGAGCAGTACTTC.

This clonotype occurred a few times. This rearrangement joins TRBV5-6 to TRBJ2-1; D remains unclear. The germline V and J ends were trimmed by 3 bases and 6 bases, with 16 bases remaining between them. Germline V CDR1 and CDR2: SGHDT, YYEEEE. The CDR3 has 15 amino acids. The CDR3 DNA reads as TGTGCCAGCAGCTATACCGGTCGGTTGACCAATGAGCAGTTCTTC. Its translation: CASSYTGRLTNEQFF.